This T cell receptor beta chain originates from a study of T cells in Graves' hyperthyroidism and ophthalmopathy. Study-wide findings and caveats: The majority of expanded thyroid clonotypes above 0.001 also appeared in blood.

Template material for amplifying TCR beta CDR3 regions consisted of RNA transcripts. RT-PCR in the first round (using the HTBI primer set) targeted the TCR CDR3. MiXCR was run by TCRdb on the multiplex PCR reads, yielding one entry per CDR3 protein. Of 300,000 to 450,000 distinct CDR3 sequences in the sample, 15% to 17% were seen once. This sample holds PBMCs from under 11 ml fresh peripheral blood. The CDR3 runs 12 residues. V shed 8 bases and J shed 1 base, with 8 bases lying between them. From germline, CDR1 is SGHAT and CDR2 FQNNGV. This clonotype was seen ten or more times. The antigen is unknown. Material for sequencing was blood. This TCR came from a woman between 18 and 30 years old with Graves' hyperthyroidism that later progressed to Graves' ophthalmopathy. The V gene is TRBV11-2, the J gene TRBJ1-1; the D is unclear. CDR3 coding DNA: TGTGCCAGCGGGCTATCGAACACTGAAGCTTTCTTT. This translates into CASGLSNTEAFF.